This T cell receptor beta chain was found in a study of kidney transplant recipient with SARS-CoV-2 infection. MiXCR, applied by TCRdb to the reads, yields one record per CDR3 protein. The data hold fewer than 250,000 distinct CDR3 sequences, with 29% observed a single time. In its sample, this clonotype was seen many times. Trimming stripped 0 bases from V and 7 bases from J, with 19 bases between. CDR3 length: 17 residues. CDR1 is SGHRS and CDR2 is YFSETQ in the germline V gene. Sample: a blood sample, taken at baseline and on roughly day 120 from a kidney transplant recipient. The sequence was obtained from a male patient in his thirties who had COVID-19 and was a kidney transplant recipient. A share of the T cells may be of graft donor origin. J is TRBJ1-4 and V is TRBV5-1, with D unresolved. The CDR3 nucleotides are TGCGCCAGCAGCTTGGAGCCCCTCGGGGTGAGCATTGAAAAACTGTTTTTT. Encoded protein: CASSLEPLGVSIEKLFF.